Following are 15 T cell receptor beta chains from one sample sequenced in a study of blood T cell repertoires in COVID-19. Method: immunoSEQ multiplex PCR; TCRdb's copy keeps in-frame clones and lacks some. The table shows about 180,000 clones, with 80% occurring only once. Sequencing input: peripheral blood. These receptors originate from a man aged 70 or older with active or convalescent COVID-19.

This sequence joins TRBV9 and TRBJ2-3; weak D call: TRBD2 (6 bases). This CDR3 is built from 15 residues. Deletions cut 0 bases from V and 2 bases from J, with 10 bases between. The germline CDR1 and CDR2 sequences are SGDLS and YYNGEE. The CDR3 protein is CASSVETSFTDTQYF. In DNA, the CDR3 is TGTGCCAGCAGCGTAGAGACTAGTTTCACAGATACGCAGTATTTT.

This clone was picked up a small number of times. The chain combines TRBV30 with TRBJ1-4, with D possibly matching TRBD1 (5 bases). The CDR3 totals 13 residues. Between the trimmed V and J ends, which lost 3 bases and 7 bases, there was a span of 12 bases. Germline V CDR1 and CDR2: GTSNPN, SVGIG (reference sequence). Here the CDR3 DNA reads TGTGCCTGGAGCCGGGGGGTGGGTGAAAAACTGTTTTTT. It codes for CAWSRGVGEKLFF.

Concerning this clone: Without the conserved terminal phenylalanine or tryptophan, this CDR3 likely stems from a read error. It is unclear where the CDR3 begins or ends on the DNA, so no DNA is shown, and the CDR3 is as TCRdb lists it. This chain connects TRBV14 to TRBJ2-7; TRBD1 is the table's D call, not checked against the DNA. Counting both end residues, the CDR3 totals 17 amino acids. The germline V gene has CDR1 SGHDN and CDR2 FVKESK. CDR3 sequence: CAVPTYTGNSSALIGEA.

This clone was detected a few times. The chain uses TRBV2 and TRBJ1-4, with TRBD1 as a possible D gene (5 bases). The CDR3 consists of 14 residues. From germline, CDR1 is SNHLY and CDR2 FYNNEI. V lost 4 bases and J lost 8, with 14 bases in between. The DNA for the CDR3 is TGTGCCAGCAGTGTTCGACAGACAAGCGAAAAACTGTTTTTT. As protein: CASSVRQTSEKLFF.

The J gene is TRBJ2-7, the V gene TRBV6-5; 7 nucleotides match TRBD1. V shed 8 bases, J shed 3 bases, and the junction held 7 bases outside the gene matches. CDR1 MNHEY and CDR2 SVGAGI come from the germline V gene. This CDR3 is built from 13 residues. CDR3 residues: CASYRGPNYEQYF. Written as DNA, the CDR3 is TGTGCCAGCTACAGGGGCCCTAACTACGAGCAGTACTTC.

This rearrangement joins TRBV3-1 (or the pseudogene TRBV3-2) to TRBJ1-1, with 8 bases identical to TRBD1. The CDR3 extends over 14 amino acids. The germline V gene encodes CDR1 LGHDT and CDR2 YNNKEL (reference sequence). V dropped 4 bases and J dropped 5; count of bases not matched to a gene: 6. The CDR3 nucleotides read TGTGCCAGCAGCCGAATAAGGACAGGGACTGAAGCTTTCTTT. Translating it yields CASSRIRTGTEAFF.

This clone showed up just a few times. The V call is TRBV6-2 or TRBV6-3, the J call TRBJ1-1; TRBD1 is a possible D gene (6 bases). V shed 5 bases and J shed 1 base, with 11 bases lying between them. This CDR3 contains 14 residues. Germline loops: CDR1 MNHEY, CDR2 SVGEGT. The CDR3 DNA sequence: TGTGCCAGCAGTCGGCTGACAGGGAACACTGAAGCTTTCTTT. Amino acids: CASSRLTGNTEAFF.

This clone was observed once. This rearrangement joins TRBV6-5 to TRBJ2-1; TRBD2 matches 12 bases. V lost 7 bases, J lost 4 bases, and 5 bases stayed unmatched. The CDR3 is 15 residues long. In germline, CDR1 is MNHEY, CDR2 SVGAGI. As DNA, the CDR3 is TGTGCCAGCACCACGACTAGCGGGAGATACAATGAGCAGTTCTTC. This sequence encodes CASTTTSGRYNEQFF.

The chain couples TRBV2 to TRBJ1-6; D gene ambiguous. This CDR3 spans 13 amino acids. V was trimmed by 5 bases and J by 4 bases, leaving 6 bases between them. The germline gives CDR1 SNHLY, CDR2 FYNNEI. For the CDR3, the DNA is TGTGCCAGCAGTCTCGGGTATAATTCACCCCTCCACTTT. Protein product: CASSLGYNSPLHF. The full variable domain, completed using reference TRBV2 and TRBJ1-6, is EPEVTQTPSHQVTQMGQEVILRCVPISNHLYFYWYRQILGQKVEFLVSFYNNEISEKSEIFDDQFSVERPDGSNFTLKIRSTKLEDSAMYFCASSLGYNSPLHFGNGTRLTVT.

There are a few counts of this clone. This sequence joins TRBV4-1 and TRBJ2-2; D is uncertain. The V and J ends lost 4 bases and 1 base respectively, with 13 bases between them. Per the germline V gene, CDR1 is MGHRA and CDR2 is YSYEKL. The CDR3 runs to 16 residues. Here the CDR3 reads CASSRDGRQNTGELFF. CDR3 sequence (DNA): TGCGCCAGCAGCCGAGACGGCCGACAGAACACCGGGGAGCTGTTTTTT.

V and J are TRBV5-1 and TRBJ2-7; TRBD2 agrees at 11 bases. Germline V lookup: CDR1 SGHRS, CDR2 YFSETQ. The CDR3 totals 14 residues. Trimming cost V 7 bases and J 6 bases; bases outside gene matches: 9. The CDR3 loop reads CASGISGRGGEQYF. CDR3 in DNA: TGCGCCAGCGGGATTAGCGGGAGGGGAGGCGAGCAGTACTTC.

This rearrangement joins TRBV7-9 to TRBJ2-3; D not resolved. The CDR3 runs 12 residues. Germline V gives CDR1 SEHNR, CDR2 FQNEAQ (reference sequence). V dropped 3 bases and J dropped 4 bases, with 5 bases sitting between them. The CDR3 region has the DNA TGTGCCAGCAGCTTTGGAGCAGATACGCAGTATTTT. Its translation: CASSFGADTQYF.

The J gene is TRBJ1-2, the V gene TRBV7-2; TRBD1 matches 9 bases. Germline-derived CDR1 and CDR2 are SGHTA and FQGNSA. Losses at the gene ends were 3 bases for V and 8 bases for J; bases not matched to a gene: 16. CDR3 length equals 17 residues. The CDR3 nucleotides read TGTGCCAGCAGCTTGTGGGGGACAGGGATGAGCGGATCAGGCTACACCTTC. It encodes CASSLWGTGMSGSGYTF.

The J gene is TRBJ2-7, the V gene TRBV5-1; D may be TRBD2 (7 bases). Germline CDR1 and CDR2: SGHRS and YFSETQ. This CDR3 has 14 amino acids. Trimming took 4 bases from V and 2 from J, leaving 13 bases between them. CDR3 sequence (DNA): TGCGCCAGCAGCCATGCGGGGGCAGCCTACGAGCAGTACTTC. It encodes CASSHAGAAYEQYF.

The gene calls are TRBV6-5 and TRBJ1-2, with TRBD1 as a possible D gene (6 bases). The CDR3 runs 15 residues. Germline assignment: CDR1 MNHEY and CDR2 SVGAGI. V shed 0 bases and J shed 3 bases, with 11 bases lying between them. The CDR3 DNA reads TGTGCCAGCAGTTACTCGGGGACACCTGACTATGGCTACACCTTC. It codes for CASSYSGTPDYGYTF.